The source of this T cell receptor (beta chain) is a study of blood T cell repertoires in COVID-19. Overall study: Both acute and convalescent COVID-19 samples were obtained from the United States, Italy and Spain. T cells, B-cell-depleted T cells, or PBMCs supplied cDNA or gDNA.

Measured with immunoSEQ multiplex PCR; TCRdb has only the in-frame clones, and not every one. There are roughly 190,000 clones in the sample; 85% to 90% occur only once, and about 4% lies in the top ten. Germline CDR1 reads ENHRY; CDR2 reads SYGVKD. V was clipped by 0 bases and J by 6 bases, with 14 bases between them. The CDR3 sequence is 15 residues long. The origin of this receptor is a man younger than 35 with active or convalescent COVID-19. The chain couples TRBV10-3 to TRBJ1-2; a possible D gene is TRBD1 (5 bases). Material: peripheral blood. CDR3 loop: CAISESQGGADGYTF. The CDR3 coding sequence is TGTGCCATCAGTGAGTCGCAGGGCGGGGCGGATGGCTACACCTTC.